This T cell receptor beta chain was obtained from a study of post-analysis software for immune sequencing data. Note on this clonotype: Its antigen is still unknown.

Incorporated into the TCR beta cDNA libraries were unique molecular identifiers, which served to reduce PCR and sequencing biases. TCRdb processed the PCR reads anew with MiXCR; each CDR3 protein has one entry. The profile shows around 400,000 distinct CDR3 sequences, 30% to 40% of them singletons. Findings and caveats of the study: In patients, about 5 TRBV segments were more frequent than in controls, with TRBV5-6, TRBV5-1 and TRBV20-1 among them.

Germline V gives CDR1 SGHVS, CDR2 FQNEAQ. Trimming cost V 6 bases and J 2 bases, with 11 bases left between them. The CDR3 has 15 amino acids. Sequencing was carried out using blood. The receptor was derived from a girl aged 2-15 years with multiple sclerosis. The rearrangement uses TRBV7-8 and TRBJ1-6, with D tentatively TRBD1 (6 bases). CDR3 residues: CASRKDRTYNSPLHF. CDR3 bases: TGTGCCAGCAGGAAAGACAGGACCTATAATTCACCCCTCCACTTT.